The 8 T cell receptor beta chains below were found in one sample sequenced in a study of neurological immune-mediated disorders. TCRdb reprocessed the 5' RACE reads via MiXCR and lists one record per CDR3 protein. The sample holds about 89,000 distinct CDR3 sequences, about 2.5% seen once. The sample comprised PBMCs. The receptors shown here come from a woman in her 30s with multiple sclerosis.

This clonotype was detected ten times or more. The chain couples TRBV20-1 to TRBJ2-2; TRBD1 matches 9 bases. This CDR3 is 15 amino acids long. The germline V gene has CDR1 DFQATT and CDR2 SNEGSKA (reference sequence). J was trimmed by 1 base and V by 6 bases; bases with no gene match: 6. CDR3 region: CSATTGGWNTGELFF. The CDR3 nucleotides read TGCAGTGCGACTACAGGGGGCTGGAACACCGGGGAGCTGTTTTTT.

This clonotype was found many times. V usage is TRBV7-2 and J usage is TRBJ2-3; unclear D gene. Germline V gene lookup returns CDR1 SGHTA and CDR2 FQGNSA. The V end lost 5 bases, the J end lost 6 bases, and 9 bases lay between the germline ends. CDR3 length: 12 amino acids. This CDR3 is CASSVRRDTQYF. Written as DNA, the CDR3 is TGTGCCAGCAGCGTCCGCCGGGATACGCAGTATTTT.

This clonotype was picked up many times. The V and J genes are TRBV20-1 and TRBJ2-7; D may match TRBD1 or TRBD2 (5 bases each). The CDR3 is made up of 12 amino acids. V was trimmed by 4 bases and J by 5 bases, leaving 12 bases between them. The germline CDR1 and CDR2 sequences are DFQATT and SNEGSKA (reference sequence). Here the CDR3 reads CSAKGPGHEQYF. Written as DNA, the CDR3 is TGCAGTGCTAAGGGTCCGGGGCACGAGCAGTACTTC.

Ten or more counts support this clonotype. The chain employs TRBV12-3 or TRBV12-4 and TRBJ1-3; no clear D. The V gene lost 5 bases and the J gene lost 8 bases, with 16 bases spanning the gap. This CDR3 spans 14 amino acids. The CDR3 nucleotides are TGTGCCAGCAGTCTAGACGGCAGCTGGGACACCATATATTTT. This gives the protein CASSLDGSWDTIYF.

This clonotype was picked up many times. This chain links TRBV12-3 or TRBV12-4 with TRBJ2-3, with 9 bases matching TRBD1. Germline trimming cut 4 bases from V and 3 bases from J; bases unmatched to any gene: 5. CDR3 length equals 15 residues. CDR3 in DNA: TGTGCCAGCAGTTCACCGGGACAGGGAACAGATACGCAGTATTTT. It is translated as CASSSPGQGTDTQYF.

This clonotype has ten or more counts. The J gene is TRBJ1-3, the V gene TRBV20-1, with D hard to call. With 0 bases removed from V and 0 bases from J, the gap between germline ends came to 6 bases. Germline V gene data show CDR1 as DFQATT and CDR2 as SNEGSKA (reference sequence). This CDR3 is 14 amino acids long. The CDR3 sequence is CSARDGGSGNTIYF. The CDR3 coding sequence is TGCAGTGCTAGAGATGGAGGCTCTGGAAACACCATATATTTT.

This clonotype was recorded at least ten times. This chain joins TRBV9 and TRBJ2-1; D unclear. V was shortened by 0 bases and J by 5 bases, with 6 bases between the two germline ends. This CDR3 contains 13 residues. Germline CDR1 reads SGDLS; CDR2 reads YYNGEE. The CDR3 nucleotides read TGTGCCAGCAGCGTAGCACCGCACAATGAGCAGTTCTTC. Translation gives CASSVAPHNEQFF.

This clonotype was seen repeatedly, ten times or more. J is TRBJ2-6 and V is TRBV3-1; 7 positions match TRBD1. The J segment lost 4 bases and the V segment lost 10 bases, leaving 4 bases of the junction unmatched. The CDR3 is 13 amino acids. Germline V CDR1 and CDR2: LGHDT, YNNKEL (reference sequence). CDR3 coding DNA: TGTGCCACGACAGGGAGCGGGGCCAACGTCCTGACTTTC. Translating it yields CATTGSGANVLTF. The entire variable domain, with the rest obtained from reference TRBV3-1 and TRBJ2-6, is as follows: DTAVSQTPKYLVTQMGNDKSIKCEQNLGHDTMYWYKQDSKKFLKIMFSYNNKELIINETVPNRFSPKSPDKAHLNLHINSLELGDSAVYFCATTGSGANVLTFGAGSRLTVL.